The 17 T cell receptor beta chains in this list originate from one sample, sequenced in a study of blood T cell repertoires in COVID-19. Generated by immunoSEQ multiplex PCR, the TCRdb table keeps only in-frame clones and is missing some. The sample yields approximately 200,000 clones, 85% to 95% seen once. The sequenced sample consisted of peripheral blood. These receptors were obtained from a man younger than 40 with COVID-19, enrolled during active disease.

The chain couples TRBV7-2 to TRBJ1-1; D is unclear. The CDR3 has 13 amino acids. Between the trimmed V and J ends, which lost 5 bases and 3 bases, there was a span of 10 bases. Germline values: CDR1 SGHTA, CDR2 FQGNSA. CDR3 loop: CASSASPDTEAFF. The CDR3 DNA reads as TGTGCCAGCAGCGCTAGCCCGGACACTGAAGCTTTCTTT.

The gene calls are TRBV5-6 and TRBJ1-1; D is unclear. The CDR3 has 12 residues. CDR1 and CDR2 from the germline V gene are SGHDT and YYEEEE. The germline V and J ends were trimmed by 4 bases and 11 bases, with 15 bases remaining between them. CDR3 DNA: TGTGCCAGCAGCAAAAAGTTTGCGGGCGCTTTCTTT. This gives the protein CASSKKFAGAFF.

The chain joins TRBV5-1 to TRBJ1-1; TRBD1 might be the D (6 bases). The germline CDR1 and CDR2 sequences are SGHRS and YFSETQ. The CDR3 consists of 16 residues. The V end lost 0 bases, the J end lost 1 base, and 13 bases lay between the germline ends. The CDR3 here is CASSLASGQPNTEAFF. DNA for the CDR3: TGCGCCAGCAGCTTGGCCAGTGGACAGCCGAACACTGAAGCTTTCTTT.

This rearrangement joins TRBV6-5 to TRBJ1-2, with 8 bases lining up with TRBD1. CDR3 length: 15 amino acids. Trimming at V came to 5 bases and at J to 1 base, leaving 6 bases not matched to a gene. The V gene's germline CDR1 is MNHEY and CDR2 SVGAGI. The CDR3: CASSLGTGVNYGYTF. The DNA of the CDR3 is TGTGCCAGCAGTCTTGGGACAGGAGTTAACTATGGCTACACCTTC.

In this sample, this clone turned up once. The chain is built from TRBV5-1 and TRBJ2-7, with 8 bases matching TRBD1. The CDR3 is 14 amino acids. The V segment lost 4 bases and the J segment 3 bases; nucleotides outside the gene matches: 6. Per the germline V gene, CDR1 is SGHRS and CDR2 is YFSETQ. This CDR3 is CASSRTGLLYEQYF. The CDR3 coding sequence is TGCGCCAGCAGCCGGACAGGGTTGCTCTACGAGCAGTACTTC. Complete variable domain (other parts from reference TRBV5-1 and TRBJ2-7): KAGVTQTPRYLIKTRGQQVTLSCSPISGHRSVSWYQQTPGQGLQFLFEYFSETQRNKGNFPGRFSGRQFSNSRSEMNVSTLELGDSALYLCASSRTGLLYEQYFGPGTRLTVT.

The rearrangement uses TRBV19 and TRBJ1-1; D not resolved. With 1 base removed from V and 10 bases from J, the gap between germline ends came to 16 bases. CDR3 length: 14 amino acids. Germline CDR1 is LNHDA and CDR2 is SQIVND (reference sequence). The CDR3 nucleotides are TGTGCCAGTAGTATAGTTTTAGCGGGGAGAGGAGCTTTCTTT. Protein sequence: CASSIVLAGRGAFF.

V and J are TRBV5-1 and TRBJ2-7; D possibly corresponds to TRBD1 (5 bases). The CDR3 is 14 residues long. Germline CDR1 is SGHRS and CDR2 is YFSETQ. Trimming pared 0 bases from V and 5 bases from J, leaving 12 bases between. Here the CDR3 DNA reads TGCGCCAGCAGCTTGGGCCAGGGCCTCGACGAGCAGTACTTC. Protein product: CASSLGQGLDEQYF.

The V and J genes are TRBV18 and TRBJ1-2; D unresolved. V shed 2 bases and J shed 7 bases, with 17 bases lying between them. This CDR3 comprises 15 residues. The germline V gene encodes CDR1 KGHSH and CDR2 LQKENI. The CDR3 DNA reads TGTGCCAGCTCACCAGCCGGACGGGGTTCGGGTGGCTACACCTTC. The encoded protein is CASSPAGRGSGGYTF.

The chain links TRBV25-1 to TRBJ1-4; D is perhaps TRBD1 (5 bases). The CDR3 consists of 15 residues. V lost 1 base and J 3 bases, leaving 9 bases between the germline ends. CDR1 is MGHDK and CDR2 is SYGVNS in the germline V gene. DNA for the CDR3: TGTGCCAGCAGTGAATCCCGGGGGGCTAATGAAAAACTGTTTTTT. Encoded protein: CASSESRGANEKLFF.

The CDR3, as DNA: TGCAGCGCCAAGGGACTAGCGGCAAAAGAGACCCAGTACTTC. As protein: CSAKGLAAKETQYF. V is TRBV29-1 and J is TRBJ2-5, with TRBD2 matching 11 bases. The CDR3 loop spans 14 amino acids. Germline loops: CDR1 SQVTM, CDR2 ANQGSEA. V was clipped by 7 bases and J by 3 bases; unmatched bases: 7. The variable domain in full, completed from reference TRBV29-1 and TRBJ2-5, reads SAVISQKPSRDICQRGTSLTIQCQVDSQVTMMFWYRQQPGQSLTLIATANQGSEATYESGFVIDKFPISRPNLTFSTLTVSNMSPEDSSIYLCSAKGLAAKETQYFGPGTRLLVL.

The V gene is TRBV3-1 (or the pseudogene TRBV3-2), the J gene TRBJ2-1, with D possibly being TRBD2 (7 bases). V was trimmed by 0 bases and J by 6 bases, leaving 15 bases between them. The CDR3 sequence is 16 residues long. Germline CDR1 and CDR2: LGHDT and YNNKEL (reference sequence). CDR3 DNA sequence: TGTGCCAGCAGCCAAGAAGGGGGGGGGCCAGCCAATGAGCAGTTCTTC. This codes for CASSQEGGGPANEQFF.

The chain couples TRBV3-1 (or the pseudogene TRBV3-2) to TRBJ1-2; D is ambiguous. This CDR3 region has 14 residues. The V gene lost 0 bases and the J gene lost 8 bases, with 13 bases spanning the gap. Germline V gene data show CDR1 as LGHDT and CDR2 as YNNKEL (reference sequence). The CDR3 DNA reads as TGTGCCAGCAGCCAAGATCCCGGGATTGGCGGCTACACCTTC. As protein: CASSQDPGIGGYTF.

The chain joins TRBV28 to TRBJ1-5, with no clear D. Per the germline V gene, CDR1 is MDHEN and CDR2 is SYDVKM. The CDR3 is made up of 14 amino acids. V was pared by 6 bases and J by 3 bases, with 12 bases between. DNA of the CDR3: TGTGCCAGCAGACCTACCGGGAACAATCAGCCCCAGCATTTT. Translated: CASRPTGNNQPQHF.

This clone was counted once. V gene TRBV5-1 combines with J gene TRBJ1-3, with TRBD1 identical over 7 bases. V was pared by 0 bases and J by 2 bases, with 8 bases of the junction left unmatched. Germline V gives CDR1 SGHRS, CDR2 YFSETQ. The CDR3 covers 17 residues. CDR3 DNA: TGCGCCAGCAGCTTGGGACAGGGTCCGGGTGCTGGAAACACCATATATTTT. Translated, it gives CASSLGQGPGAGNTIYF. Full variable domain (outside the CDR3, taken from reference TRBV5-1 and TRBJ1-3): KAGVTQTPRYLIKTRGQQVTLSCSPISGHRSVSWYQQTPGQGLQFLFEYFSETQRNKGNFPGRFSGRQFSNSRSEMNVSTLELGDSALYLCASSLGQGPGAGNTIYFGEGSWLTVV.

The rearrangement joins TRBV5-4 to TRBJ2-3; tentative D call: TRBD1 (6 bases). Germline V lookup: CDR1 SGHNT, CDR2 YYREEE (reference sequence). This CDR3 region has 15 residues. V was shortened by 4 bases and J by 8 bases, with 20 bases between the two germline ends. CDR3 nucleotides: TGTGCCAGCAGCCTTCCTGGATTCAGGGGAAGTACGCAGTATTTT. It yields the protein CASSLPGFRGSTQYF.

This chain's CDR3 is CASSSSQVYGYTF. As DNA, the CDR3 is TGTGCCAGTAGTAGCTCACAGGTCTATGGCTACACCTTC. The J gene is TRBJ1-2, the V gene TRBV19; D might be TRBD1 (5 bases). From germline, CDR1 is LNHDA and CDR2 SQIVND (reference sequence). V was shortened by 4 bases and J by 4 bases, with 10 bases between the two germline ends. The CDR3 is 13 residues long. The variable domain in full, completed from reference TRBV19 and TRBJ1-2, reads DGGITQSPKYLFRKEGQNVTLSCEQNLNHDAMYWYRQDPGQGLRLIYYSQIVNDFQKGDIAEGYSVSREKKESFPLTVTSAQKNPTAFYLCASSSSQVYGYTFGSGTRLTVV.

The genes are TRBV7-2 and TRBJ2-5; D not certain. The CDR3 is made up of 13 amino acids. CDR1 is SGHTA and CDR2 is FQGNSA in the germline V gene. Trimming removed 7 bases from V and 2 bases from J, with 11 bases in between. In nucleotides, the CDR3 is TGTGCCAGCACCCAGCGTATACAAGAGACCCAGTACTTC. Translated: CASTQRIQETQYF.